This record looks at one TCR beta chain sequence and its context. This clonotype was observed a few times. There is no known antigen for this receptor. Within one base of it there is no much larger clone, and no base qualities were kept. This specimen's treatment or condition label, interpreted: allogeneic hematopoietic cell transplantation with graft depleted of TCRalphabeta T cells and CD19 B cells. The children who served as transplant recipients had been given grafts of TCRalphabeta/CD19-depleted allogeneic hematopoietic cells. Library prep was done by PCR. The data were produced on an Illumina HiSeq 2500. Molecular barcoding was employed in the preparation of TCR libraries, with unique molecular identifiers being used to normalize TCRbeta repertoire quantification. TCRdb ran its own pipeline on the public reads, namely fastp trimming at Q25 and MiXCR clone calling, and kept in-frame beta chains. Merged by CDR3 protein, the rows form single entries marked with the most common genes and DNA. This sample holds a few hundred thousand distinct CDR3 sequences; roughly 17% were observed only once. The ten largest clones add up to approximately 28% of the sample.

The data derive from a study of T-cell reconstitution after alpha-beta-depleted transplantation in children (dated by TCRdb to about 2016). Regarding the study in general: T-cell immune reconstitution after TCRalphabeta/CD19-depleted allogeneic hematopoietic cell transplantation in children was quantitatively tracked in the study by means of TCR repertoire profiling. Broader findings and caveats from the paper: About two months after transplant, the apparently early recovery of alphabetaT-cell counts reportedly depended on just several hundred clones that had expanded rapidly and came from non-depleted graft cells. Over the following months the frequencies of hyperexpanded clones went down, and after one year T-cell counts and TCRbeta diversity were mostly credited to newly produced T cells. The high TCRbeta diversity at day 60 in some patients was ascribed to recipient T cells and intrathymic progenitors that had survived conditioning.

There are 17 amino acids in the CDR3, from cysteine to phenylalanine inclusive. The only DNA kept is the CDR3, 51 bases in frame from the first base. Sequences MGHRA (CDR1) and YSYEKL (CDR2) are obtained from the germline V gene. At the junction V is shortened by 3 bases and J by 0 bases, with 15 bases in between. The clonotype originates from a boy under three years old who had a stem cell transplant for Wiskott-Aldrich syndrome, so the T cells may come from the graft donor. Sample: PBMCs, mostly from graft donor cells, taken 360 days after TCRalphabeta/CD19-depleted stem cell transplant. Rearrangement joined TRBV4-1 to TRBJ2-1; the D segment may tentatively be TRBD1 or TRBD2, each giving 5 matched bases. This receptor has the CDR3 CASSQAWGSSSYNEQFF. At the DNA level, the sequence is TGCGCCAGCAGCCAGGCCTGGGGGTCGAGCTCCTACAATGAGCAGTTCTTC.